Listed here are 9 T cell receptor beta chains from one sample, sequenced in a study of CD8+ T cells in alopecia areata. Treatment given: oral pan-JAK inhibitor, 5-10 mg twice daily. cDNA serving as the sequencing template came from extracted, reverse transcribed RNA. The method was immunoSEQ multiplex PCR; TCRdb's version includes in-frame clones alone and lacks a portion of them. The sample lists about 210,000 clones, over 60% occurring once. The sample consisted of CD4+ T cells sorted from blood, taken at week 4, from a patient treated with tofacitinib. Receptor source: a human donor with alopecia areata.

The V and J genes are TRBV7-9 and TRBJ2-3; no clear D gene. The V end lost 5 bases, the J end lost 2 bases, and 11 bases lay between the germline ends. CDR3 length equals 14 residues. Germline CDR1 and CDR2: SEHNR and FQNEAQ (reference sequence). CDR3 nucleotide sequence: TGTGCCAGCAGCCTTGAGGCGTACACAGATACGCAGTATTTT. It is translated as CASSLEAYTDTQYF.

The chain links TRBV2 to TRBJ1-1, with 7 bases fitting TRBD1. Germline V gives CDR1 SNHLY, CDR2 FYNNEI. The V segment lost 7 bases and the J segment 3 bases; nucleotides outside the gene matches: 14. This CDR3 is 16 amino acids long. CDR3 amino acids: CASKGVRGRRDTEAFF. The CDR3 nucleotides are TGTGCCAGCAAAGGCGTAAGGGGGCGAAGAGACACTGAAGCTTTCTTT.

J is TRBJ2-7 and V is TRBV30, with D maybe TRBD2 (6 bases). The CDR3 is 13 residues long. The V and J ends lost 4 bases and 5 bases respectively, with 15 bases between them. The V gene's germline CDR1 is GTSNPN and CDR2 SVGIG (reference sequence). CDR3 region: CAWTPGVGNEQYF. CDR3 sequence (DNA): TGTGCCTGGACACCGGGGGTGGGGAACGAGCAGTACTTC.

The chain is built from TRBV6-1 and TRBJ2-7; the D gene could be TRBD1 or TRBD2 (6 bases each). Trimming pared 5 bases from V and 4 bases from J, leaving 9 bases between. The germline CDR1 and CDR2 sequences are MNHNS and SASEGT. The CDR3 runs 12 residues. The CDR3: CASSKGGYEQYF. CDR3 bases: TGTGCCAGCAGTAAAGGGGGGTACGAGCAGTACTTC.

CDR3 loop: CASSQDIVGDTQYF. The DNA of the CDR3 is TGCGCCAGCAGCCAAGATATTGTAGGAGATACGCAGTATTTT. V and J are TRBV4-1 and TRBJ2-3, with unresolved D. This CDR3 contains 14 residues. The germline CDR1 and CDR2 sequences are MGHRA and YSYEKL. V lost 0 bases, J lost 5 bases, and 9 bases lay in between.

The chain employs TRBV30 and TRBJ1-2, with 8 bases that match TRBD1. Per the germline V gene, CDR1 is GTSNPN and CDR2 is SVGIG (reference sequence). The CDR3 loop spans 16 amino acids. J lost 8 bases, V lost 2 bases, and 16 bases had no gene match. The CDR3 here is CAWSRQGAFSAGGYTF. The CDR3 region has the DNA TGTGCCTGGAGTCGGCAGGGGGCGTTCTCCGCGGGCGGCTACACCTTC.

This clone appeared once. This chain joins TRBV30 and TRBJ1-2; D possibly corresponds to TRBD1 (5 bases). CDR1 is GTSNPN and CDR2 is SVGIG in the germline V gene (reference sequence). V lost 5 bases and J lost 4, with 11 bases in between. The CDR3 is 12 amino acids. The CDR3 is CAWRRGFYGYTF. The CDR3 region has the DNA TGTGCCTGGCGAAGGGGCTTCTATGGCTACACCTTC. Together with reference TRBV30 and TRBJ1-2, the CDR3 gives the full variable domain: SQTIHQWPATLVQPVGSPLSLECTVEGTSNPNLYWYRQAAGRGLQLLFYSVGIGQISSEVPQNLSASRPQDRQFILSSKKLLLSDSGFYLCAWRRGFYGYTFGSGTRLTVV.

CDR3 residues: CASSPTGQGHSPLHF. The CDR3, as DNA: TGTGCCAGCAGCCCGACCGGACAGGGGCATTCACCCCTCCACTTT. This chain links TRBV9 with TRBJ1-6; TRBD1 matches 9 bases. With V trimmed by 4 bases and J by 8 bases, 7 bases remained unmatched. From germline, CDR1 is SGDLS and CDR2 YYNGEE. The CDR3 spans 15 residues.

V is TRBV7-9 and J is TRBJ2-2, with a weak D call TRBD1 (6 bases). Trimming shortened V by 5 bases and J by 4 bases, and 11 bases separated the two germline ends. CDR3 length: 14 residues. Germline V gene sequence: CDR1 SEHNR, CDR2 FQNEAQ (reference sequence). CDR3 in amino acids: CASSHTGTTGELFF. In DNA form, the CDR3 reads TGTGCCAGCAGCCATACAGGGACCACCGGGGAGCTGTTTTTT.